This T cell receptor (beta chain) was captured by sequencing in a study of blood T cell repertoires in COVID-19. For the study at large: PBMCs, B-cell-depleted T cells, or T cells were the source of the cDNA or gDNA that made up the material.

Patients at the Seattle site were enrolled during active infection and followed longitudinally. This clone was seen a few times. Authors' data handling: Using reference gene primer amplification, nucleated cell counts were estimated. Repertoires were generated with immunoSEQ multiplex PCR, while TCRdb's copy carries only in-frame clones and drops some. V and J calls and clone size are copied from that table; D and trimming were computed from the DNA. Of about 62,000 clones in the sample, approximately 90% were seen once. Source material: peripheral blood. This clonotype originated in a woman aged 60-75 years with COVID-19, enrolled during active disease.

CDR3 coding DNA: TGCGCCAGCAGCCAAGCCGGTCTTATCGCTGAAGCTTTCTTT. This translates into CASSQAGLIAEAFF. V gene TRBV4-1 combines with J gene TRBJ1-1, with no clear D. The CDR3 loop spans 14 amino acids. V lost 1 base, J lost 6 bases, and 12 bases lay in between. Germline V gene sequence: CDR1 MGHRA, CDR2 YSYEKL.